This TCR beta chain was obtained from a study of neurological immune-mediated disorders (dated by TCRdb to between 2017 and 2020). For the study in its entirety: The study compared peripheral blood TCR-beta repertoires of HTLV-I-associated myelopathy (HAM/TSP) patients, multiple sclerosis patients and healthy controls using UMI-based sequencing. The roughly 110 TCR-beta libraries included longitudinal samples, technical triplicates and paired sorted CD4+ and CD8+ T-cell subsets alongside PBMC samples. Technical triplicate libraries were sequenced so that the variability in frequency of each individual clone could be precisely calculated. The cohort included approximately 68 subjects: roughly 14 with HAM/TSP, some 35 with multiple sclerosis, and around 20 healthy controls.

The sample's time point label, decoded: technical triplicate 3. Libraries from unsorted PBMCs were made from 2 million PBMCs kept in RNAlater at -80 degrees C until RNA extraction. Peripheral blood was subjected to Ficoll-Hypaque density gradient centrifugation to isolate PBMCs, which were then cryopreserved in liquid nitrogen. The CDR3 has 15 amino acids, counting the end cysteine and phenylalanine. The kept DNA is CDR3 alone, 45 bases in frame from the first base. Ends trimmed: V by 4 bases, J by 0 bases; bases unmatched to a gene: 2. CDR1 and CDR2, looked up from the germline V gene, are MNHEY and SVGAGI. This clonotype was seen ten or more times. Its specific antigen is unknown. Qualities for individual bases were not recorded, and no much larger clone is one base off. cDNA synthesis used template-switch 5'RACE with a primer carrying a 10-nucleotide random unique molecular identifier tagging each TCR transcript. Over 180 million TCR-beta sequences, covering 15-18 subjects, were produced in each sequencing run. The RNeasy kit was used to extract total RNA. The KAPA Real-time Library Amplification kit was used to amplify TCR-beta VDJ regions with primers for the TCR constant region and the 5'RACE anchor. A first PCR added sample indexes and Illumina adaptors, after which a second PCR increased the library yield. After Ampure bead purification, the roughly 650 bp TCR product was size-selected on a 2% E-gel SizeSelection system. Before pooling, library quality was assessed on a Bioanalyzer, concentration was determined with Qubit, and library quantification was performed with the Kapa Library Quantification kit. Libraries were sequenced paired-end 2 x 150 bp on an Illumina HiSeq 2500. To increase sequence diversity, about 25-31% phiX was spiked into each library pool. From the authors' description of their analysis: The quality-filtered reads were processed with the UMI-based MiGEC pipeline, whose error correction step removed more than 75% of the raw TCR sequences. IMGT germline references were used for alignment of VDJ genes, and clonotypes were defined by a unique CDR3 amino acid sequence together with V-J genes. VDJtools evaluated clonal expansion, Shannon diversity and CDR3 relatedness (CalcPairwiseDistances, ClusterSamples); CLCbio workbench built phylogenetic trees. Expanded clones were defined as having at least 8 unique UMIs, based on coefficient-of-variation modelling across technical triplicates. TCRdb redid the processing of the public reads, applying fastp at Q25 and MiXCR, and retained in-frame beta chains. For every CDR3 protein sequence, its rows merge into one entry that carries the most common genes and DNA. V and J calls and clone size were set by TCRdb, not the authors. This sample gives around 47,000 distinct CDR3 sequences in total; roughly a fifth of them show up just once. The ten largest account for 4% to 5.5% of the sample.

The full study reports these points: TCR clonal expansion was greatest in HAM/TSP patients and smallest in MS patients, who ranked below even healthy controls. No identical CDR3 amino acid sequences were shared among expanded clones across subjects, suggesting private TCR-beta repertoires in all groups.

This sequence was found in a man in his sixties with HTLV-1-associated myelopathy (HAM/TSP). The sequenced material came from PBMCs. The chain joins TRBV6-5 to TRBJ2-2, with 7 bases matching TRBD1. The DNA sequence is TGTGCCAGCAGTTCGACAGGGTCGAACACCGGGGAGCTGTTTTTT. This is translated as CASSSTGSNTGELFF.